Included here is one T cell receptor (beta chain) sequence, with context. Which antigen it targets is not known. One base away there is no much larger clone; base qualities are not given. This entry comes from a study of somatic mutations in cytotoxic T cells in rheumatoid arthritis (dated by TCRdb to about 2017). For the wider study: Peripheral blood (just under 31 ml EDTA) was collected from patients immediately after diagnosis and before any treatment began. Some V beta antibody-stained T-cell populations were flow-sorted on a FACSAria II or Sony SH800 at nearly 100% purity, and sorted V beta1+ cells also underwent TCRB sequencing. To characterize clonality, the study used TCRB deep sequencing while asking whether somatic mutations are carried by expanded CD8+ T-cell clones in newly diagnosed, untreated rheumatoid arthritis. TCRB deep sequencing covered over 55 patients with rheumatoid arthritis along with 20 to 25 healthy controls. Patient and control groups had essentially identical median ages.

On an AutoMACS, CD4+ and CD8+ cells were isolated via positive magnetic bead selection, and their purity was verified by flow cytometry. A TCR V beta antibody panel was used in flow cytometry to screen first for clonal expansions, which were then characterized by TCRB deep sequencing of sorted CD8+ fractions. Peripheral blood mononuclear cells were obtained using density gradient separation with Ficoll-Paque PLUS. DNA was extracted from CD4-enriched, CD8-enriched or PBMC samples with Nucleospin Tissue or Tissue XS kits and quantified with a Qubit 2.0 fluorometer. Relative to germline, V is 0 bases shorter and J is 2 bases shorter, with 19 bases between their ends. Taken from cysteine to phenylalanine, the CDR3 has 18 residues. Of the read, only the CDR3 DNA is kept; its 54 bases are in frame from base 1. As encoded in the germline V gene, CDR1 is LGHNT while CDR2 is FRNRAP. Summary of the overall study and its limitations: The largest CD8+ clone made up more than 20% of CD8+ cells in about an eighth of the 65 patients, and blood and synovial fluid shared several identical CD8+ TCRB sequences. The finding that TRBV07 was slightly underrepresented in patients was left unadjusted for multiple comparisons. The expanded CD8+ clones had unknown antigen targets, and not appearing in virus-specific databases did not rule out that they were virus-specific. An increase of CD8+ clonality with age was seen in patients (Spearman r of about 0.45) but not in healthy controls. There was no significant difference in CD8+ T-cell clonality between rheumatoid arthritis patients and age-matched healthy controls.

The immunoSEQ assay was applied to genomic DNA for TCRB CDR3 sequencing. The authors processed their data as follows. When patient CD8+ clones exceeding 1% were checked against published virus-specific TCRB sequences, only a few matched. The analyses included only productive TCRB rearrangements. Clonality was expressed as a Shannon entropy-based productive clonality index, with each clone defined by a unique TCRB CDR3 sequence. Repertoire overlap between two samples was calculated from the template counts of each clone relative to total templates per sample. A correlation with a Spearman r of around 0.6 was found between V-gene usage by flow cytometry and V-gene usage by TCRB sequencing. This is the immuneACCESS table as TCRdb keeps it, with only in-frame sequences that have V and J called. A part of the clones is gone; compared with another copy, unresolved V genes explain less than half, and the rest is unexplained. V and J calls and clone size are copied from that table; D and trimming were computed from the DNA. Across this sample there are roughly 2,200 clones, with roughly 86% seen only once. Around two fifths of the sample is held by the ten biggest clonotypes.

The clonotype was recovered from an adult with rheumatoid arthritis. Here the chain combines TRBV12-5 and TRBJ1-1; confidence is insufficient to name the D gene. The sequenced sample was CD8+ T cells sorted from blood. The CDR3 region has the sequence CASGLVRSPPRRNTEAFF. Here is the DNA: TGTGCTAGTGGTTTGGTACGTTCGCCCCCCAGGAGAAACACTGAAGCTTTCTTT.